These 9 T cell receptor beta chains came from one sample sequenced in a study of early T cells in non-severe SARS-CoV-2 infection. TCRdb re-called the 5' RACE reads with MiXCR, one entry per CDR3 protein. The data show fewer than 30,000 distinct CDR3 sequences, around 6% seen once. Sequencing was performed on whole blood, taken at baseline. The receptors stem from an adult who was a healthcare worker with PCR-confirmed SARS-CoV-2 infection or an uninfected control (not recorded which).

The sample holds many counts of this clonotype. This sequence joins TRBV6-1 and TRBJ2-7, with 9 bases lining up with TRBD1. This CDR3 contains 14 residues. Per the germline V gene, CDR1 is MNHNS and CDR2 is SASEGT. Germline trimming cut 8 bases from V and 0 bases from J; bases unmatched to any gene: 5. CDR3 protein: CASLTGGRSYEQYF. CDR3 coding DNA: TGTGCCAGCCTGACAGGGGGACGCTCCTACGAGCAGTACTTC.

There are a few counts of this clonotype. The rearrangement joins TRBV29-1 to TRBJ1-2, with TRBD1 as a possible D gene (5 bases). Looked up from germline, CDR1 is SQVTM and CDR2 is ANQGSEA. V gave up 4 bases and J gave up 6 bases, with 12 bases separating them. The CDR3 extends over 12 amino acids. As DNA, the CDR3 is TGCAGCGTTGGGCCAGGGCACGATGGCTACACCTTC. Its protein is CSVGPGHDGYTF.

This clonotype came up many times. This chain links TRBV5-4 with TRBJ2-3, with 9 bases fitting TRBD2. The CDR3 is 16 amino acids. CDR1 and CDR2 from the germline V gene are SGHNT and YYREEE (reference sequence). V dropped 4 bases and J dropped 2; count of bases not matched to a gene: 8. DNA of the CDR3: TGTGCCAGCAGCATGGGGGGACTAGCTGTCACAGATACGCAGTATTTT. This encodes CASSMGGLAVTDTQYF.

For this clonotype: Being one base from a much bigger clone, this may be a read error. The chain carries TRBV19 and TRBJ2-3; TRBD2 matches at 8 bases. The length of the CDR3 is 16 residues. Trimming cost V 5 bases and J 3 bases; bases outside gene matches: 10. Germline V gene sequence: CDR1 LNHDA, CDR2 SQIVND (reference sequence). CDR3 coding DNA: TGTGCCAGTAGTCTCGGACTAGCAGGGACTACAGATACGCAGTATTTT. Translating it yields CASSLGLAGTTDTQYF.

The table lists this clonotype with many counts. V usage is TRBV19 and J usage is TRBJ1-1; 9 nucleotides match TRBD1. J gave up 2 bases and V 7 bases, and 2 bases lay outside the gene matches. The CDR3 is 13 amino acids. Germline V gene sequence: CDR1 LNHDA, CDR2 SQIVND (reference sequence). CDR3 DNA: TGTGCCAGTAACACAGGGGGCAACACTGAAGCTTTCTTT. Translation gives CASNTGGNTEAFF.

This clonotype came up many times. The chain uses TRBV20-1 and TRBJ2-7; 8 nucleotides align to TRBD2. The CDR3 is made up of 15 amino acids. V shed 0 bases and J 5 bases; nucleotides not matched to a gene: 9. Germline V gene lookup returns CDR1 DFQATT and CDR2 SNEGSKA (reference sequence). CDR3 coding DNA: TGCAGTGCTAGAGATCAAGCGGGGGTTCGGCACGAGCAGTACTTC. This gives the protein CSARDQAGVRHEQYF.

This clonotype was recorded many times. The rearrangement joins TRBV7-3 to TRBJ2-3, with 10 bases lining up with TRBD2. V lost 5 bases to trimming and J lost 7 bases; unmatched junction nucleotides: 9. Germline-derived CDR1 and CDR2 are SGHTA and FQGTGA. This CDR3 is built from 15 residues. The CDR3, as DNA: TGTGCCAGCAGCAGGACTAGCGGACAACAATATACGCAGTATTTT. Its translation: CASSRTSGQQYTQYF.

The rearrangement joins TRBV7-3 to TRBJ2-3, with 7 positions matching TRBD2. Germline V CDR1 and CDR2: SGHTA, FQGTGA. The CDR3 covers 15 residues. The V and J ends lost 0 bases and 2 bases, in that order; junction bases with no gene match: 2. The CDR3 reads CASSLTGRPTDTQYF. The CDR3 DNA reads TGTGCCAGCAGCTTAACCGGGAGGCCCACAGATACGCAGTATTTT.

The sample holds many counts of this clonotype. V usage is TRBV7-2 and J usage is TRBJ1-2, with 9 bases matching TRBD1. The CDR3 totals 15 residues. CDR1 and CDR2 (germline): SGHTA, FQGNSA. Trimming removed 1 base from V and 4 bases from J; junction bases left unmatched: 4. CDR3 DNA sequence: TGTGCCAGCAGCTTAGGGGACAGGGTCAGCTATGGCTACACCTTC. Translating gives CASSLGDRVSYGYTF. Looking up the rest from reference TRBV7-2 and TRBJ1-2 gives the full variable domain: GAGVSQSPSNKVTEKGKDVELRCDPISGHTALYWYRQSLGQGLEFLIYFQGNSAPDKSGLPSDRFSAERTGGSVSTLTIQRTQQEDSAVYLCASSLGDRVSYGYTFGSGTRLTVV.